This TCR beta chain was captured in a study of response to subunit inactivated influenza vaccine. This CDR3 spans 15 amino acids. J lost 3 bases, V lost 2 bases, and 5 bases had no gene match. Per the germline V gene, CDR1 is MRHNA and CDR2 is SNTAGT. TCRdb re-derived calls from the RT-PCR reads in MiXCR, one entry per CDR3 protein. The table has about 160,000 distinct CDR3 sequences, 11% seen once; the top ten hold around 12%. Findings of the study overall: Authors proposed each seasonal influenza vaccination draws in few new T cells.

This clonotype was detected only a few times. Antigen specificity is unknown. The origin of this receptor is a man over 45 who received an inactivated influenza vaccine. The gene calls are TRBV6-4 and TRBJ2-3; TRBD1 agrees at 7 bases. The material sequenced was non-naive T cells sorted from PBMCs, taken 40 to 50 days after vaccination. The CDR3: CASSDTGVGTDTQYF. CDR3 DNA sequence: TGTGCCAGCAGTGACACAGGGGTGGGTACAGATACGCAGTATTTT.